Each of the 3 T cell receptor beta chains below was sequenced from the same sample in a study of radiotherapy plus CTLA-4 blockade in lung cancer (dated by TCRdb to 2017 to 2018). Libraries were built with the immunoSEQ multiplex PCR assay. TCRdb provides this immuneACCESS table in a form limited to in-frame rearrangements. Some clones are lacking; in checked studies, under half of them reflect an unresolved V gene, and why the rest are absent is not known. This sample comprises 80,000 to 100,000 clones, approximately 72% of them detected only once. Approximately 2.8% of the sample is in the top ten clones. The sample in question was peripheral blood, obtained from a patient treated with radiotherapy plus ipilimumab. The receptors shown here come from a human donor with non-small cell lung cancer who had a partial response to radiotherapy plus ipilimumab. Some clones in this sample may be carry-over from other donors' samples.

CDR3 coding DNA: TGTGCCAGTCGGCCGATCACGGGACAGCCCCAGCATTTT. Amino acid sequence: CASRPITGQPQHF. The V call is TRBV27, the J call TRBJ1-5, with D uncertain. This CDR3 region has 13 residues. V was clipped by 9 bases and J by 7 bases, with 16 bases between them. Germline lookup yields CDR1 MNHEY and CDR2 SMNVEV (reference sequence).

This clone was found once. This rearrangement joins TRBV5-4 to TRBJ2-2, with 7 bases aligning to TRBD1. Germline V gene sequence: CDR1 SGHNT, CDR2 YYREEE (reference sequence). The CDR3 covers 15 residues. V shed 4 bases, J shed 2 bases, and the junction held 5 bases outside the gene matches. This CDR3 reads CASSRDSTNTGELFF. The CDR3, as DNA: TGTGCCAGCAGCAGGGACAGTACAAACACCGGGGAGCTGTTTTTT.

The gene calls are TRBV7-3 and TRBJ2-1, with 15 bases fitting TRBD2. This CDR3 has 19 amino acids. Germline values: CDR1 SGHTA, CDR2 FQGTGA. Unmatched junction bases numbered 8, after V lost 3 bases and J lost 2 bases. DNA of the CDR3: TGTGCCAGCAGCTTTACGGGACTAGCGGGGGGAGCGGCCTACAATGAGCAGTTCTTC. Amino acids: CASSFTGLAGGAAYNEQFF.